The T cell receptor (beta chain) under discussion was sequenced for a study of T cells in Graves' hyperthyroidism and ophthalmopathy. RNA transcripts served as the template for amplifying TCR beta CDR3 regions. In the first-round RT-PCR of the TCR CDR3, the HTBI primer set was used. MiXCR, applied by TCRdb to the multiplex PCR reads, yields one record per CDR3 protein. The table shows about half a million distinct CDR3 sequences, with roughly a quarter occurring only once. CDR1 MNHEY and CDR2 SVGEGT come from the germline V gene. CDR3 length equals 13 residues. V gave up 4 bases and J gave up 3 bases, with 6 bases separating them. The table lists this clonotype with a few counts. This may arise from a read error, as a much more abundant clone is one base away.

The J gene is TRBJ2-2, the V gene TRBV6-2 or TRBV6-3; no reliable D call. The sample was blood. This TCR derives from a woman in her twenties or thirties with Graves' ophthalmopathy. The CDR3 DNA reads as TGTGCCAGCAGTTGGACGGACACCGGGGAGCTGTTTTTT. Its translation is CASSWTDTGELFF.